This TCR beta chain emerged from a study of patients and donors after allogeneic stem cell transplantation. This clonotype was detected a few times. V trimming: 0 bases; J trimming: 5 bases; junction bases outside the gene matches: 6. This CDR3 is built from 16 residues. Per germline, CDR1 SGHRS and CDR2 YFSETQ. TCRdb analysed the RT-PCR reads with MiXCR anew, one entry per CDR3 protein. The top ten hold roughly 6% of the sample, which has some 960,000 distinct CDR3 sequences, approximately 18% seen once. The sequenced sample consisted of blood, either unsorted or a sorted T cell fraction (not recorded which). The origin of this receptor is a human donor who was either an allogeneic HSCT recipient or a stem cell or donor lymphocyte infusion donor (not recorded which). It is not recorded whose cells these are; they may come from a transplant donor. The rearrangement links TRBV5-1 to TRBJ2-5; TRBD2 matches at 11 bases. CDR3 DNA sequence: TGCGCCAGCAGCTTGGGACTAGCGGGGTCTTGGGAGACCCAGTACTTC. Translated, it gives CASSLGLAGSWETQYF.